This is a list of T cell receptor beta chains from one sample in a study of shared clonotypes between healthy human individuals. Using immunoSEQ multiplex PCR, the repertoire was profiled, and TCRdb retains in-frame clones only, with some absent. The sample includes under 2.5 million clones, less than 95% of them seen just once. The sequencing input was naive CD4+ T cells from PBMCs. All receptors derive from a young man in good health. Some clones in this sample may be carry-over from other donors' samples. The CDR3 runs from the conserved cysteine through the conserved F or W. The order of the fields is V gene, J gene, D gene, clone size, CDR3 DNA, CDR3 protein. D genes are given only for firm matches. Size is omitted from some rows. Given values are once, few, many or a class for expanded clones.

>TRBV6-4|TRBJ2-2|TRBD2|-
TGTGCCAGCAGCCCGGGACTAGCGGGCTCCCGAGCCGGGGAGCTGTTTTTT
CASSPGLAGSRAGELFF
>TRBV5-6|TRBJ2-2|-|-
TGTGCCAGCAGCTTAGGGGGCACCGGGGAGCTGTTTTTT
CASSLGGTGELFF
>TRBV27|TRBJ2-1|-|-
TGTGCCAGCAAAGATAGCAGGGGAGCCTACAATGAGCAGTTCTTC
CASKDSRGAYNEQFF
>TRBV9|TRBJ2-7|-|-
TGTGCCAGCAGCTACAATGGACAGTCCTACGAGCAGTACTTC
CASSYNGQSYEQYF
>TRBV19|TRBJ1-4|-|once
TGTGCCAGTAGTCTAAGGACCATCCAAGAAAAACTGTTTTTT
CASSLRTIQEKLFF
>TRBV6-4|TRBJ2-2|TRBD2|-
TGTGCCAGTAAGACTAGCGGGATTACCGGGGAGCTGTTTTTT
CASKTSGITGELFF
>TRBV5-1|TRBJ2-2|TRBD1|-
TGCGCCAGCAGCCCCGGACAGGGTGGGACCGGGGAGCTGTTTTTT
CASSPGQGGTGELFF
>TRBV29-1|TRBJ2-5|TRBD1|once
TGCAGCGTCCGTCGCGGAGGGAGGACAGGGGCTGAGACCCAGTACTTC
CSVRRGGRTGAETQYF
>TRBV28|TRBJ2-2|-|-
TGTGCCAGCAGTTTCCCCAGGATCGCGAACACCGGGGAGCTGTTTTTT
CASSFPRIANTGELFF
>TRBV30|TRBJ2-2|-|-
TGTGCCTGGAGTGTGGCGACCGGGGAGCTGTTTTTT
CAWSVATGELFF
>TRBV4-3|TRBJ1-3|-|-
TGCGCCAGCAGCCAAGGGTTGGTGTTAGGAAACACCATATATTTT
CASSQGLVLGNTIYF
>TRBV5-1|TRBJ1-2|TRBD1|-
TGCGCCAGCAGCCGGGACAGGGGGTCGAAAGAGGATGGCTACACCTTC
CASSRDRGSKEDGYTF
>TRBV11-3|TRBJ2-1|-|-
TGTGCCAGCAGCCCGGGGACAAATGAGCAGTTCTTC
CASSPGTNEQFF
>TRBV7-9|TRBJ1-2|-|few
TGTGCCAGCAGCTTGACAGGCTATGGCTACACCTTC
CASSLTGYGYTF
>TRBV28|TRBJ2-5|TRBD1|-
TGTGCCAGCAGGACCCCGGGACAGGGGGCTAAGGAGACCCAGTACTTC
CASRTPGQGAKETQYF
>TRBV19|TRBJ2-6|TRBD2|-
TGTGCCAGGATTAGTATCAGGCCGCGGCCTAGCGGGAGTCCCCTGGAAGGAGGGGCCAACGTCCTGACTTTC
CARISIRPRPSGSPLEGGANVLTF
>TRBV5-5|TRBJ1-5|-|-
TGTGCCAGCAGCTTGAGCAGGTCCTATCAGCCCCAGCATTTT
CASSLSRSYQPQHF
>TRBV7-9|TRBJ1-3|-|-
TGTGCCAGCAGCCCACCCGGTAGGGGGGCTTTT
CASSPPGRGAF
>TRBV5-1|TRBJ1-2|-|-
TGCGCCAGCAGCTTGGACACCATAAGAGCTAACTATGGCTACACCTTC
CASSLDTIRANYGYTF
>TRBV6-1|TRBJ2-7|-|-
TGTGCCAGCAGTGAAGGATCCTACGAGCAGTACTTC
CASSEGSYEQYF
>TRBV6-6|TRBJ2-7|-|-
TGTGCCAGCCAAGCGGTTTTTAACTCCTACGAGCAGTACTTC
CASQAVFNSYEQYF
>TRBV6-5|TRBJ1-1|-|-
TGTGCCAGCAGTTACTCCCTGGGGCCGGGAGAAGCTTTCTTT
CASSYSLGPGEAFF
>TRBV7-3|TRBJ1-1|TRBD1|-
TGTGCCAGCAGTGGCAGGGGGGTCACTGAAGCTTTCTTT
CASSGRGVTEAFF
>TRBV10-3|TRBJ1-4|TRBD1|-
TGTGCCATCAGTGATCCGACAGGGTTTAATGAAAAACTGTTTTTT
CAISDPTGFNEKLFF
>TRBV7-3|TRBJ2-2|-|-
TGTGCCAGCAGCTTAGCAGCGAACACCGGGGAGCTGTTTTTT
CASSLAANTGELFF
>TRBV4-2|TRBJ1-4|TRBD1|-
TGTGCCAGCAGTCCTCTGGACAGGACAACTAATGAAAAACTGTTTTTT
CASSPLDRTTNEKLFF
>TRBV5-1|TRBJ1-2|-|-
TGCGCCAGCAGCTTGATGGCAGGGGATGTTAGCTACACCTTC
CASSLMAGDVSYTF
>TRBV19|TRBJ2-6|-|-
TGTGCCAGTAGTATAGCAGGGTCCGGGGCCAACGTCCTGACTTTC
CASSIAGSGANVLTF
>TRBV19|TRBJ2-3|TRBD2|few
TGTGCCAGTAGTCCCCTAGCGGGACGGGCAGATACGCAGTATTTT
CASSPLAGRADTQYF
>TRBV7-3|TRBJ2-1|TRBD2|-
TGTGCCAGCAGGGCGTCGGGACTAGGTTCCTACAATGAGCAGTTCTTC
CASRASGLGSYNEQFF
>TRBV19|TRBJ1-2|-|-
TGTGCCAGCGGAACGGGGCAGACCTTC
CASGTGQTF
>TRBV11-2|TRBJ2-5|TRBD2|-
TGTGCCAGCAGCTTAGGACTAGCTACGGAGACCCAGTACTTC
CASSLGLATETQYF
>TRBV5-1|TRBJ1-1|-|-
TGCGCCAGCGTGTCGGGGGGGGCGAACACTGAAGCTTTCTTT
CASVSGGANTEAFF
>TRBV4-3|TRBJ2-7|TRBD2|once
TGCGCCAGCAGCCAAAGCCTAGCGGGAGACCCCTACGAGCAGTACTTC
CASSQSLAGDPYEQYF
>TRBV18|TRBJ2-6|-|-
TGTGCCAGCTCACTGCAAGGGGCCTCTGGGGCCAACGTCCTGACTTTC
CASSLQGASGANVLTF
>TRBV7-2|TRBJ2-7|TRBD2|-
TGTGCCAGCAGCTTAGGGCGGACTAGCATCTACGAGCAGTACTTC
CASSLGRTSIYEQYF
>TRBV7-9|TRBJ2-1|TRBD2|-
TGTGCCAGCAGCTCGCCAACTAGCGGGATAATCAATGAGCAGTTCTTC
CASSSPTSGIINEQFF